This is a list of T cell receptor beta chains from one sample in a study of T cells in Graves' hyperthyroidism and ophthalmopathy. TCRdb itself ran the multiplex PCR reads through MiXCR, one entry per CDR3 protein. In the table there are 300,000 or so distinct CDR3 sequences, approximately 15% of which are singletons. Specimen: blood. The receptors come from a woman in her sixties with Graves' ophthalmopathy. Both conserved end residues are part of each CDR3. The D gene is left open where the match is weak. Rows give clone size only sometimes, using once, few, many, or a class for an expanded clone.

clone_size	v_call	j_call	d_call	cdr3_nt	cdr3_aa
many	TRBV28	TRBJ2-5	NA	TGTGCCAGCCCATTGGTCCGCCAGTACTTC	CASPLVRQYF
few	TRBV20-1	TRBJ2-6	TRBD1	TGCAGTGCCAAGCCTAAGGGGGACAGGCCCCATCGCGGGGCCAACGTCCTGACTTTC	CSAKPKGDRPHRGANVLTF
many	TRBV5-1	TRBJ1-2	NA	TGCGCCAGCAGCTTGCTCGGGCAGGTCTTGGACTATGGCTACACCTTC	CASSLLGQVLDYGYTF
few	TRBV6-1	TRBJ1-2	TRBD1	TGTGCCAGCAGTATCGGACAGGGGGACAACTATGGCTACACCTTC	CASSIGQGDNYGYTF
NA	TRBV4-3	TRBJ1-3	NA	TGCGCCAGCAGCCAAGAAACTGGAGCGCGGGGAAACACCATATATTTT	CASSQETGARGNTIYF
many	TRBV7-2	TRBJ1-1	TRBD1	TGTGCCAGCAGCTCACAGGGGATGGTGAACACTGAAGCTTTCTTT	CASSSQGMVNTEAFF
many	TRBV28	TRBJ2-3	TRBD1	TGTGCCAGCAGTTTAAGCGGCAGGGGGATTGATACGCAGTATTTT	CASSLSGRGIDTQYF
few	TRBV19	TRBJ1-4	TRBD1	TGTGCCAGTAGTATGGCGGGACAGGGGGCCGTTTGGCTGAATGAAAAACTGTTTTTT	CASSMAGQGAVWLNEKLFF
many	TRBV24-1	TRBJ2-1	TRBD1	TGTGCCACCGCCGGGACAGTGGGCGATGAGCAGTTCTTC	CATAGTVGDEQFF
many	TRBV20-1	TRBJ2-7	NA	TGCAGTGCCAAAGCGGACATGAGACGCGAGCAGTACTTC	CSAKADMRREQYF